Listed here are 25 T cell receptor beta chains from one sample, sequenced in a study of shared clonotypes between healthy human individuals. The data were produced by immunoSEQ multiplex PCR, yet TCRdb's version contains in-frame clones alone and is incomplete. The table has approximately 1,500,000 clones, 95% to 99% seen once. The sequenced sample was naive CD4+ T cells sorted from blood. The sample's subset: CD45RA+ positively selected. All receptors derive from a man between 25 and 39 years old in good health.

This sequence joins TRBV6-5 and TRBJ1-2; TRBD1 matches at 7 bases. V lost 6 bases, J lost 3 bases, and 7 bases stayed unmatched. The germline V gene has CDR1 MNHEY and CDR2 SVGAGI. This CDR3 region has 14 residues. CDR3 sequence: CASSKQGNYYGYTF. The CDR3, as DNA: TGTGCCAGCAGCAAACAGGGGAATTACTATGGCTACACCTTC.

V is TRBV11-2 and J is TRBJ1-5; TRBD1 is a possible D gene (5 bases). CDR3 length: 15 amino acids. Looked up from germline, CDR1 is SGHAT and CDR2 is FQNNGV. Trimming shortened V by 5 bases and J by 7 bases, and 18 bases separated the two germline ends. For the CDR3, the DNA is TGTGCCAGCAGCCGAAAAGAGAGGGGTTCCCAGCCCCAGCATTTT. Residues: CASSRKERGSQPQHF.

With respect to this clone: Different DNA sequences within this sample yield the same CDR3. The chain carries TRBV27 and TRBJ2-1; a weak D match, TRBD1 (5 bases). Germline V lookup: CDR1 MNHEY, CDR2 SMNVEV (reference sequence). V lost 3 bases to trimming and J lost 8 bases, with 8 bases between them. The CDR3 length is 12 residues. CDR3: CASSFLGDEQFF. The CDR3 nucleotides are TGTGCCAGCAGTTTTTTAGGGGATGAGCAGTTCTTC.

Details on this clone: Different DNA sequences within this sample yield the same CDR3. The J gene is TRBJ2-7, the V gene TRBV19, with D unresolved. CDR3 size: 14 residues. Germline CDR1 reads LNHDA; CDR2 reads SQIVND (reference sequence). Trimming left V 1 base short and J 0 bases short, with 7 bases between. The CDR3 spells CASSIGDGSYEQYF. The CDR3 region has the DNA TGTGCCAGTAGTATAGGCGACGGCTCCTACGAGCAGTACTTC.

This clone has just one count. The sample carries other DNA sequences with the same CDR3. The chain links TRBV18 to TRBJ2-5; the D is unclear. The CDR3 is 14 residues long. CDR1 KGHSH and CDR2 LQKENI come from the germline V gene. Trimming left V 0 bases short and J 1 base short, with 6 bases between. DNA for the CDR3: TGTGCCAGCTCACCACCCGGGCTCCAAGAGACCCAGTACTTC. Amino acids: CASSPPGLQETQYF.

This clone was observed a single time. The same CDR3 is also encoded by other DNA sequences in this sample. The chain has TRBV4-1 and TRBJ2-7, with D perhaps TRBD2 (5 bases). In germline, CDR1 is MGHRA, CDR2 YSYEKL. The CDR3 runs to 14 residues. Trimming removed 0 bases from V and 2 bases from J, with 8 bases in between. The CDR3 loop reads CASSQDPGTYEQYF. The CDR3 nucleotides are TGCGCCAGCAGCCAAGATCCGGGGACCTACGAGCAGTACTTC.

The DNA for the CDR3 is TGTGCCAGCAGCTTAAAGGGACTAGCGGGAGTCGCCGGGGAGCTGTTTTTT. Protein sequence: CASSLKGLAGVAGELFF. The V and J genes are TRBV11-1 and TRBJ2-2, with 14 bases aligning to TRBD2. Looked up from germline, CDR1 is SGHAT and CDR2 is FQDESV (reference sequence). This CDR3 contains 17 residues. V lost 2 bases, J lost 6 bases, and 5 bases stayed unmatched.

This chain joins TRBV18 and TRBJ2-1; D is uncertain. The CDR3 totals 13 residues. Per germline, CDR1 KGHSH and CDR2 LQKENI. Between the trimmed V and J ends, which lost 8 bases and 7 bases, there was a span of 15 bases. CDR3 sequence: CASHLQTTNEQFF. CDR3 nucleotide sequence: TGTGCCAGCCACCTACAAACTACGAATGAGCAGTTCTTC.

The CDR3 bases are TGTGCCAGCAGCACTACAGGGAGCTCCTACAATGAGCAGTTCTTC. Protein sequence: CASSTTGSSYNEQFF. V usage is TRBV14 and J usage is TRBJ2-1, with a possible D match to TRBD1 (6 bases). The CDR3 runs 15 residues. The V gene's germline CDR1 is SGHDN and CDR2 FVKESK. V was pared by 5 bases and J by 0 bases, with 11 bases between.

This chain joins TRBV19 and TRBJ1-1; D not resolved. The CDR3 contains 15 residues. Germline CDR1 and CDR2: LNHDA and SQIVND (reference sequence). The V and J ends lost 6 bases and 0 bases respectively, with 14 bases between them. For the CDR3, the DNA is TGTGCCAGTAGCGCGGCGGGGAGTATGAACACTGAAGCTTTCTTT. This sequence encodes CASSAAGSMNTEAFF. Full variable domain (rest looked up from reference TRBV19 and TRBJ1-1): DGGITQSPKYLFRKEGQNVTLSCEQNLNHDAMYWYRQDPGQGLRLIYYSQIVNDFQKGDIAEGYSVSREKKESFPLTVTSAQKNPTAFYLCASSAAGSMNTEAFFGQGTRLTVV.

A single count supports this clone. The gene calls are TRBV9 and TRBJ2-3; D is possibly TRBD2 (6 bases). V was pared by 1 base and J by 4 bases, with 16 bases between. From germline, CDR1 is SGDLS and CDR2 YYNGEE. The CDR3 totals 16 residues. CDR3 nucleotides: TGTGCCAGCAGCGTAACGGAGGGAGGCGTTCCAGATACGCAGTATTTT. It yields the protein CASSVTEGGVPDTQYF.

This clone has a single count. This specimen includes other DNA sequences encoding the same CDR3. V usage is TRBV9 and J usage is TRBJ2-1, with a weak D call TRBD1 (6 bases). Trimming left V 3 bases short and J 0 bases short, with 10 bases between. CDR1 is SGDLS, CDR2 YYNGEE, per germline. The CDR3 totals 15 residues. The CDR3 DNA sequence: TGTGCCAGCAGCGCTAGGGGGAGCTCCTACAATGAGCAGTTCTTC. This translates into CASSARGSSYNEQFF.

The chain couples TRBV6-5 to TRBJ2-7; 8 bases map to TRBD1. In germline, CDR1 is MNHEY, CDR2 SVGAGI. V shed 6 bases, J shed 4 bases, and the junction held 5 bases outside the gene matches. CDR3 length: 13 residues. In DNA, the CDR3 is TGTGCCAGCAGAAGGACAGGGTGGTACGAGCAGTACTTC. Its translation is CASRRTGWYEQYF.

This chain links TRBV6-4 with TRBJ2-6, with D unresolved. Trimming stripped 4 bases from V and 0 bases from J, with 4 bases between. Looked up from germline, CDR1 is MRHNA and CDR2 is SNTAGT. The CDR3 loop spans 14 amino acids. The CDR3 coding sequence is TGTGCCAGCAGTGGGACCTCTGGGGCCAACGTCCTGACTTTC. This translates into CASSGTSGANVLTF.

In DNA, the CDR3 is TGCGCCAGCAGCCCCTGGCACCAGCGAAACACCGGGGAGCTGTTTTTT. The encoded protein is CASSPWHQRNTGELFF. This chain joins TRBV5-1 and TRBJ2-2; D is unclear. Germline CDR1 SGHRS, CDR2 YFSETQ. Trimming pared 4 bases from V and 2 bases from J, leaving 15 bases between. The CDR3 loop spans 16 amino acids. The whole variable domain, filled in from reference TRBV5-1 and TRBJ2-2, reads KAGVTQTPRYLIKTRGQQVTLSCSPISGHRSVSWYQQTPGQGLQFLFEYFSETQRNKGNFPGRFSGRQFSNSRSEMNVSTLELGDSALYLCASSPWHQRNTGELFFGEGSRLTVL.

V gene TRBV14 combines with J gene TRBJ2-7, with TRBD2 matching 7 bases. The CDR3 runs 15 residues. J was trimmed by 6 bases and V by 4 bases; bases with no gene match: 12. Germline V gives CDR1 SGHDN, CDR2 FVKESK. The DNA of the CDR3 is TGTGCCAGCAGCCTCCTAGGACTAGGGAACAGCGAGCAGTACTTC. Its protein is CASSLLGLGNSEQYF.

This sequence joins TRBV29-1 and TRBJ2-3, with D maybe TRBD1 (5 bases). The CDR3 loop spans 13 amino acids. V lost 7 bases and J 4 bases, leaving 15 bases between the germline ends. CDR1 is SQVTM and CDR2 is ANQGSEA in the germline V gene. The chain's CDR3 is CSGGRKLSDTQYF. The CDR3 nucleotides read TGCAGCGGGGGCCGGAAGTTATCAGATACGCAGTATTTT.

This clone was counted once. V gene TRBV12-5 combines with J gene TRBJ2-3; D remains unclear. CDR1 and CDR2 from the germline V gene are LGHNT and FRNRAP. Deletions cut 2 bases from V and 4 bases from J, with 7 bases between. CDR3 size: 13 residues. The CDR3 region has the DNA TGTGCTAGTGGTTTGTCCGGGTCAGATACGCAGTATTTT. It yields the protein CASGLSGSDTQYF.

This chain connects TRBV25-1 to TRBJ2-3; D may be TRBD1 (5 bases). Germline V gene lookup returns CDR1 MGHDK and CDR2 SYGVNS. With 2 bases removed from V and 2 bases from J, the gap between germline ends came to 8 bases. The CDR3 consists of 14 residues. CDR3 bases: TGTGCCAGCAGTGAAAGGGGAACCACAGATACGCAGTATTTT. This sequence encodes CASSERGTTDTQYF.

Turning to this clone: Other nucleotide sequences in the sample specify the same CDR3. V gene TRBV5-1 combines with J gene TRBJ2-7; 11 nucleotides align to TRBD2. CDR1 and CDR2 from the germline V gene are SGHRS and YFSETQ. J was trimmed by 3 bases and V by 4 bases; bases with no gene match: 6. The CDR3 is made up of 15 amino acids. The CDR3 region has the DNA TGCGCCAGCAGCCGGGGAACTAGCGGGAGCTACGAGCAGTACTTC. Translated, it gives CASSRGTSGSYEQYF.

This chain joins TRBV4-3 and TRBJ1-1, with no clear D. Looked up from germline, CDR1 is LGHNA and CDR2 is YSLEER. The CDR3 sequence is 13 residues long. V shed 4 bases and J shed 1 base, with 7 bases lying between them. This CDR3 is CASSRNKNTEAFF. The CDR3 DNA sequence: TGCGCCAGCAGCCGTAACAAGAACACTGAAGCTTTCTTT.

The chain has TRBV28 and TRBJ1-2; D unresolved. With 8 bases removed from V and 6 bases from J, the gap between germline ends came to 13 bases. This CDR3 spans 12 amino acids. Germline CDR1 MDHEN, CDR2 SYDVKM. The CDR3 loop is CASRPFRHGYTF. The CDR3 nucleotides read TGTGCCAGCCGACCGTTCCGGCATGGCTACACCTTC.

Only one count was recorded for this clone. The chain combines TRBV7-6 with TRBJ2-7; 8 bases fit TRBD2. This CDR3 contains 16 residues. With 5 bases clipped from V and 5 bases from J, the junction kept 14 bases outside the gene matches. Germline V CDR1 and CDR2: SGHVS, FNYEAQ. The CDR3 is CASSLGGGGRSHEQYF. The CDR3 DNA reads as TGTGCCAGCAGCCTAGGGGGTGGCGGGAGGAGCCACGAGCAGTACTTC.

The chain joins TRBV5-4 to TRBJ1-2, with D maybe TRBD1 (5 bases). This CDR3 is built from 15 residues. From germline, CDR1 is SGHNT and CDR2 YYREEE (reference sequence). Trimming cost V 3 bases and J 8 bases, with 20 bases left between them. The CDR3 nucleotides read TGTGCCAGCAGCTCGGTTAAGCAGGGACTTGCGGGCTACACCTTC. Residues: CASSSVKQGLAGYTF.

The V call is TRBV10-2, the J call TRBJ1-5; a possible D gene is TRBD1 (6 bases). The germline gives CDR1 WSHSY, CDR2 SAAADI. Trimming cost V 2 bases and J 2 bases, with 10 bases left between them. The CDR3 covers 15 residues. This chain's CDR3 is CASSEPRGGNQPQHF. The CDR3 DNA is TGCGCCAGCAGTGAGCCCAGGGGCGGCAATCAGCCCCAGCATTTT.